The 13 T cell receptor beta chains below come from one sample, sequenced in a study of control samples from healthy donors and cancer patients. Measured with immunoSEQ multiplex PCR; TCRdb has only the in-frame clones, and not every one. Of 160,000 or so clones in the sample, roughly nine tenths are singletons; the top ten hold 0.55% to 0.7%. The material sequenced was blood. The receptor set was obtained from a woman aged 30 to 39 in good health.

The chain couples TRBV3-1 (or the pseudogene TRBV3-2) to TRBJ2-1; 11 bases agree with TRBD2. This CDR3 is 17 amino acids long. V shed 3 bases and J 3 bases; nucleotides not matched to a gene: 7. Germline V gene lookup returns CDR1 LGHDT and CDR2 YNNKEL (reference sequence). The CDR3 nucleotides are TGTGCCAGCAGCCAGGTCGCTACTAGCGGGGGCTACAATGAGCAGTTCTTC. Protein product: CASSQVATSGGYNEQFF.

The chain has TRBV11-2 and TRBJ2-1, with unresolved D. The CDR3 runs 15 residues. Trimming cost V 1 base and J 4 bases, with 11 bases left between them. CDR1 is SGHAT and CDR2 is FQNNGV in the germline V gene. The CDR3 region is CASSLGNSPYNEQFF. DNA of the CDR3: TGTGCCAGCAGCTTAGGCAATAGCCCTTACAATGAGCAGTTCTTC.

The chain recombines TRBV7-9 with TRBJ1-5; D is undetermined. Germline V gene sequence: CDR1 SEHNR, CDR2 FQNEAQ (reference sequence). The CDR3 loop spans 14 amino acids. The V end lost 2 bases, the J end lost 1 base, and 6 bases lay between the germline ends. Here the CDR3 reads CASSLSDSNQPQHF. The CDR3 bases are TGTGCCAGCAGCTTATCGGACAGCAATCAGCCCCAGCATTTT. Together with reference TRBV7-9 and TRBJ1-5, the CDR3 gives the full variable domain: DTGVSQNPRHKITKRGQNVTFRCDPISEHNRLYWYRQTLGQGPEFLTYFQNEAQLEKSRLLSDRFSAERPKGSFSTLEIQRTEQGDSAMYLCASSLSDSNQPQHFGDGTRLSIL.

The rearrangement uses TRBV5-1 and TRBJ2-7; D call uncertain. Trimming stripped 4 bases from V and 1 base from J, with 9 bases between. The CDR3 covers 13 residues. CDR1 SGHRS and CDR2 YFSETQ come from the germline V gene. CDR3 residues: CASSPLGSYEQYF. CDR3 coding DNA: TGCGCCAGCAGCCCCTTAGGGTCCTACGAGCAGTACTTC.

The chain carries TRBV28 and TRBJ1-6; a weak D match, TRBD1 (5 bases). This CDR3 region has 15 residues. CDR1 is MDHEN, CDR2 SYDVKM, per germline. Trimming cost V 7 bases and J 7 bases, with 17 bases left between them. The CDR3 region has the DNA TGTGCCAGCACCCCCCGGGGGATGGAGAATTCACCCCTCCACTTT. Encoded protein: CASTPRGMENSPLHF.

This clone was recorded once. The rearrangement links TRBV15 to TRBJ2-5, with D perhaps matching TRBD2 (5 bases). Trimming took off 6 bases at V and 7 bases at J, with 15 bases between the two ends. The CDR3 spans 13 residues. The V gene's germline CDR1 is LNHNV and CDR2 YYDKDF (reference sequence). CDR3 amino acids: CATSYSGSGTQYF. CDR3 nucleotides: TGTGCCACCAGTTACAGCGGTTCGGGGACCCAGTACTTC.

The chain combines TRBV27 with TRBJ1-1; D is possibly TRBD1 (6 bases). This CDR3 has 14 amino acids. The V end lost 1 base, the J end lost 2 bases, and 8 bases lay between the germline ends. Germline V gene lookup returns CDR1 MNHEY and CDR2 SMNVEV (reference sequence). The CDR3 sequence is CASSLLGGNTEAFF. CDR3 bases: TGTGCCAGCAGTTTATTAGGGGGAAACACTGAAGCTTTCTTT.

J is TRBJ2-2 and V is TRBV6-1; 9 bases map to TRBD1. Trimming removed 2 bases from V and 3 bases from J; junction bases left unmatched: 7. CDR3 length: 17 residues. Germline V lookup: CDR1 MNHNS, CDR2 SASEGT. CDR3 in amino acids: CASSEWGRQGDTGELFF. The CDR3 DNA reads TGTGCCAGCAGTGAATGGGGGAGACAGGGGGACACCGGGGAGCTGTTTTTT.

The rearrangement uses TRBV7-9 and TRBJ2-1, with D perhaps given as TRBD1 or TRBD2 (6 bases each). V was clipped by 1 base and J by 10 bases, with 11 bases between them. The CDR3 consists of 13 residues. Germline-derived CDR1 and CDR2 are SEHNR and FQNEAQ (reference sequence). CDR3 coding DNA: TGTGCCAGCAGCTTAGACGGAGGGGGAGAGCAGTTCTTC. Translated, it gives CASSLDGGGEQFF.

The J gene is TRBJ1-4, the V gene TRBV12-3 or TRBV12-4; D is uncertain. Trimming removed 2 bases from V and 8 bases from J, with 6 bases in between. The CDR3 is 12 residues long. The CDR3 loop reads CASSLQGEKLFF. The CDR3 DNA follows: TGTGCCAGCAGTTTACAAGGGGAAAAACTGTTTTTT.

The rearrangement links TRBV6-4 to TRBJ1-5, with 7 nucleotides matching TRBD1. The CDR3 covers 16 residues. After removal of 6 bases from V and 1 base from J, the junction contained 9 bases not matched to a gene. Germline-derived CDR1 and CDR2 are MRHNA and SNTAGT. The CDR3 is CASRSTGMRSNQPQHF. The DNA for the CDR3 is TGTGCCAGCAGGTCGACAGGGATGCGGAGCAATCAGCCCCAGCATTTT.

The chain is built from TRBV27 and TRBJ1-2; TRBD1 aligns across 12 bases. This CDR3 spans 15 amino acids. The V and J ends lost 6 bases and 3 bases, in that order; junction bases with no gene match: 5. Germline assignment: CDR1 MNHEY and CDR2 SMNVEV (reference sequence). The CDR3 sequence is CASRRDRGPHYGYTF. CDR3 in DNA: TGTGCCAGCAGGCGGGACAGGGGGCCTCACTATGGCTACACCTTC.

The chain employs TRBV29-1 and TRBJ2-2, with unresolved D. CDR3 length: 11 residues. Germline V CDR1 and CDR2: SQVTM, ANQGSEA. Between the trimmed V and J ends, which lost 1 base and 7 bases, there was a span of 4 bases. The DNA for the CDR3 is TGCAGCGTTGAAGGCGTCGGGGAGCTGTTTTTT. Translating it yields CSVEGVGELFF.